This T cell receptor beta chain originates from a study of T cells after yellow fever vaccination. Study in general: The fractions with low cell numbers were processed using SMART-Seq v4 Ultra Low Input.

A single record per CDR3 protein comes from TCRdb applying MiXCR to the 5' RACE reads. The sample carries about 60,000 distinct CDR3 sequences, around 6.9% recorded once. This clonotype was counted between two and nine times. From germline, CDR1 is MNHEY and CDR2 SVGEGT. The germline V and J ends were trimmed by 2 bases and 2 bases, with 10 bases remaining between them. The CDR3 contains 15 residues. The chain joins TRBV6-2 or TRBV6-3 to TRBJ1-5; possible D gene TRBD1, 5 bases. Sequences were derived from CD8+ T cells sorted from PBMCs, sampled on the day of the first yellow fever vaccination. This TCR was recovered from a man younger than 30 who received the YFV17D yellow fever vaccine. CDR3 bases: TGTGCCAGCAGTTACGGGGGGTTAGGCAATCAGCCCCAGCATTTT. Its protein product is CASSYGGLGNQPQHF.